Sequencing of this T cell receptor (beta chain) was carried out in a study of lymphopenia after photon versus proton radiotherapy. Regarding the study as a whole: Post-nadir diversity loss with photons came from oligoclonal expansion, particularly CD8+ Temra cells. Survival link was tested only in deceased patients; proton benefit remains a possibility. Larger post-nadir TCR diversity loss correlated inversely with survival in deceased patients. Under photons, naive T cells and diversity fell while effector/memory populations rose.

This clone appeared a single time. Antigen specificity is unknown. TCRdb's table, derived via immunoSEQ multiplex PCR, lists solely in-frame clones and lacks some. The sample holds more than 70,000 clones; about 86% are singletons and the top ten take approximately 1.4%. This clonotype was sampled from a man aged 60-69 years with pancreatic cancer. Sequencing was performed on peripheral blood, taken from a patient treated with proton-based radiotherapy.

CDR3 protein: CSVDRLAGYEQYF. CDR3 DNA sequence: TGCAGCGTTGATAGGCTAGCGGGATACGAGCAGTACTTC. The chain has TRBV29-1 and TRBJ2-7, with 9 bases lining up with TRBD2. Germline loops: CDR1 SQVTM, CDR2 ANQGSEA. The J segment lost 4 bases and the V segment lost 3 bases, leaving 4 bases of the junction unmatched. CDR3 length: 13 residues.